What follows are 5 T cell receptor beta chains derived from one specimen sequenced in a study of PD-1 blockade in classical Hodgkin lymphoma (dated by TCRdb to 2018 to 2021). Library preparation employed the immunoSEQ multiplex PCR assay. What TCRdb holds here is the immuneACCESS table cut down to in-frame rearrangements. Part of the clones is not present; checked against another copy, under half of the missing clones reflect an unresolved V gene, and the others are unexplained. The sample records 15,000 or so clones, less than 80% of which are singletons. Around 8.3% of the sample is taken by the ten largest. The time point label on this specimen signifies: cycle 2 day 1 (C2D1) of nivolumab. All trial patients had relapsed after autologous stem cell transplantation, with cohorts A, B and C differing in prior brentuximab vedotin exposure. The sequenced sample was peripheral blood mononuclear cells (PBMCs), obtained before the second cycle of nivolumab. The receptors here all came from a human donor with classical Hodgkin lymphoma.

The rearrangement links TRBV5-5 to TRBJ2-1; 7 nucleotides align to TRBD2. Germline loops: CDR1 SGHKS, CDR2 YYEKEE (reference sequence). There are 15 residues in the CDR3. With V trimmed by 2 bases and J by 6 bases, 8 bases remained unmatched. The CDR3 reads CASSFQAGELNEQFF. The CDR3, as DNA: TGTGCCAGCAGCTTTCAGGCGGGAGAGCTCAATGAGCAGTTCTTC.

The chain joins TRBV6-5 to TRBJ2-7; 11 nucleotides line up with TRBD2. The CDR3 sequence is 14 residues long. Trimming took 9 bases from V and 7 from J; bases not matched to a gene: 11. Germline values: CDR1 MNHEY, CDR2 SVGAGI. The CDR3 spells CASKDSGRADEQYF. The CDR3 region has the DNA TGTGCCAGTAAGGATAGCGGGAGGGCCGATGAGCAGTACTTC.

The genes are TRBV23-1 and TRBJ2-7, with 7 bases that match TRBD2. TRBV23-1 is an ORF; its function is uncertain. The CDR3 is 18 amino acids. Trimming took 2 bases from V and 4 from J; bases not matched to a gene: 17. CDR3 coding DNA: TGCGCCAGCAGTCAACGAGTCTTTTCTAGCGGAACACTATACGAGCAGTACTTC. Its translation: CASSQRVFSSGTLYEQYF.

The chain links TRBV7-2 to TRBJ1-5; D perhaps matches TRBD1 (5 bases). The germline V and J ends were trimmed by 1 base and 3 bases, with 10 bases remaining between them. The germline gives CDR1 SGHTA, CDR2 FQGNSA. The CDR3 extends over 15 amino acids. CDR3 protein: CASSLGGTTNQPQHF. The CDR3 DNA sequence: TGTGCCAGCAGCTTAGGCGGGACTACCAATCAGCCCCAGCATTTT. The full variable domain, in which reference TRBV7-2 and TRBJ1-5 provide the parts outside the CDR3, is GAGVSQSPSNKVTEKGKDVELRCDPISGHTALYWYRQSLGQGLEFLIYFQGNSAPDKSGLPSDRFSAERTGGSVSTLTIQRTQQEDSAVYLCASSLGGTTNQPQHFGDGTRLSIL.

The chain couples TRBV6-5 to TRBJ1-5; 7 bases match TRBD1. The CDR3 covers 15 residues. CDR1 and CDR2 (germline): MNHEY, SVGAGI. The V segment lost 5 bases and the J segment 5 bases; nucleotides outside the gene matches: 9. CDR3 DNA sequence: TGTGCCAGCAGTCCCCGACAGGGCCCTTATCAGCCCCAGCATTTT. This translates into CASSPRQGPYQPQHF.